This section outlines one TCR beta chain sequence together with its context. Antigen unknown. CDR1 is SGHVS and CDR2 is FQNEAQ in the germline V gene. V lost 3 bases and J lost 8, with 17 bases in between. The CDR3 loop spans 15 amino acids. This entry comes from a study of vaccination effects on CD4 cells after COVID-19. Overall study: Among convalescent patients, two provided samples 16 days and one week before vaccination.

Expansion with viral peptide pools was applied to antigen-specific CD4+ T cells by the ViraFEST assay prior to sequencing. Having been cultured for about ten days, the cells underwent CD4+ T cell isolation. By PCR, the person was confirmed to have had SARS-CoV-2 infection between March and December 2020. Each culture well received under 2.5 million PBMC. These cells were then cultured in IMDM with about 10 IU/ml IL-2 and around 10 ug/ml peptides. This table comes from immunoSEQ multiplex PCR, and its TCRdb copy is limited to in-frame clones, with some not included. The table lists about 70,000 clones, around 70% of them singletons.

This clonotype was obtained from a human donor who had a prior SARS-CoV-2 infection. Specimen: CD4+ T cells from PBMCs cultured with HIV peptides, collected before COVID-19 vaccination. Sample subset: HIV-1 Nef peptide pool negative control/reference culture. This sequence joins TRBV7-8 and TRBJ2-1; D remains unclear. The CDR3 reads CASSFVPRESDEQFF. The CDR3 DNA sequence: TGTGCCAGCAGCTTTGTTCCTAGAGAGTCCGATGAGCAGTTCTTC.